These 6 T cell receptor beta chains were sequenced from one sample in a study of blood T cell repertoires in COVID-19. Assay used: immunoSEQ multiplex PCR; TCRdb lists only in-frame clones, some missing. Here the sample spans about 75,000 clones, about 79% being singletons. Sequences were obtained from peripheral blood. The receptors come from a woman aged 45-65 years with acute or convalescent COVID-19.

CDR3 region: CASSKNRNTEAFF. The DNA of the CDR3 is TGTGCCAGCAGCAAAAACAGGAACACTGAAGCTTTCTTT. This sequence joins TRBV5-6 and TRBJ1-1; D gene unclear. V gave up 4 bases and J gave up 1 base, with 8 bases separating them. Germline lookup yields CDR1 SGHDT and CDR2 YYEEEE. The CDR3 extends over 13 amino acids.

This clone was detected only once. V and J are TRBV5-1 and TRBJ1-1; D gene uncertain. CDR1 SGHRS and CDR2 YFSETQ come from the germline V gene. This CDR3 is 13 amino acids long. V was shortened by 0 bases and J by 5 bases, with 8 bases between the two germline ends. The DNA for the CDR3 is TGCGCCAGCAGCTTGGATGGCTTTACTGAAGCTTTCTTT. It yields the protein CASSLDGFTEAFF.

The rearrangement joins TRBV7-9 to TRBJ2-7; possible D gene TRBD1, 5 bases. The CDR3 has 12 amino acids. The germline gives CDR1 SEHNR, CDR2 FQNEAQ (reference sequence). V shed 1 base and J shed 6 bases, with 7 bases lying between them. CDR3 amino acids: CASSLVGAEQYF. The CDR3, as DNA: TGTGCCAGCAGCTTAGTAGGGGCCGAGCAGTACTTC.

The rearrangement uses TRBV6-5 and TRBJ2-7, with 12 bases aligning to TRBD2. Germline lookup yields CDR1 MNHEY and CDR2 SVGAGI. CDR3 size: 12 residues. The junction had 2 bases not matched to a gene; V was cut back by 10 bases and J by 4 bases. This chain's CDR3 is CAILAGGYEQYF. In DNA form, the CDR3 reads TGTGCCATCCTAGCGGGAGGGTACGAGCAGTACTTC.

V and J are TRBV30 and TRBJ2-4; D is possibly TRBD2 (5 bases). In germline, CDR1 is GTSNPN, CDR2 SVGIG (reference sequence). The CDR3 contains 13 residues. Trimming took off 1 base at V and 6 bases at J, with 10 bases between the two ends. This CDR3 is CAWSGLSGNIQYF. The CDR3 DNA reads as TGTGCCTGGAGTGGGCTCAGCGGAAACATTCAGTACTTC. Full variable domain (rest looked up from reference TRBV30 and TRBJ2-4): SQTIHQWPATLVQPVGSPLSLECTVEGTSNPNLYWYRQAAGRGLQLLFYSVGIGQISSEVPQNLSASRPQDRQFILSSKKLLLSDSGFYLCAWSGLSGNIQYFGAGTRLSVL.

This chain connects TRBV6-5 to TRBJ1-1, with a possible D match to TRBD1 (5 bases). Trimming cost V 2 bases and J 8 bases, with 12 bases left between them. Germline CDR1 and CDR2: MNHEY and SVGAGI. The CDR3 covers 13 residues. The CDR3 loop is CASSYVVQGEAFF. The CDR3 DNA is TGTGCCAGCAGTTACGTGGTCCAGGGCGAAGCTTTCTTT.